The clone carrying this TCR beta chain was recorded only once. Antigen unknown. This record comes from a study of cytomegalovirus exposure and HLA in healthy donors. Researchers ran the PCR with 60 Vbeta and 13 Jbeta primers. Assay: immunoSEQ multiplex PCR; the TCRdb copy retains only in-frame clones and omits some. The sample has 200,000 to 250,000 clones; approximately 79% are singletons. This CDR3 region has 15 residues. Germline CDR1 reads SGHDT; CDR2 reads YYEEEE. V gave up 4 bases and J gave up 1 base, with 14 bases separating them. Broader study findings: Investigators reported approximately 170 TCR beta chains as tied to cytomegalovirus. TCR beta V segments were, for the most part, productive about 87% or about 30% of the time in an earlier analysis.

The clonotype originates from a man aged 18-30 years in good health and CMV-seronegative. Sequenced: PBMCs. The chain carries TRBV5-6 and TRBJ2-5; possible D gene TRBD1, 6 bases. The CDR3 spells CASSLTDRRQETQYF. The CDR3 DNA sequence: TGTGCCAGCAGCCTTACGGACAGACGCCAAGAGACCCAGTACTTC.